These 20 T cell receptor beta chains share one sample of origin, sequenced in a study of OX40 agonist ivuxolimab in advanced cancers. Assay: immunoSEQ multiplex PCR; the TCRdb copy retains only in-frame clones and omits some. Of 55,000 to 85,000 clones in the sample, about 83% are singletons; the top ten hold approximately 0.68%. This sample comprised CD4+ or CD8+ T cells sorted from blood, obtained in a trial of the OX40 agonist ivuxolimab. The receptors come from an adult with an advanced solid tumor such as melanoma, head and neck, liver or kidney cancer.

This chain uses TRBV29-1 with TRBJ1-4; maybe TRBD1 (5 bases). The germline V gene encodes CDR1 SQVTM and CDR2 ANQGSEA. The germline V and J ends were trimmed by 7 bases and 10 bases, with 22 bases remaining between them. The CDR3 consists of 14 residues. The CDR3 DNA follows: TGCAGCGCTCTAGAGTCCGGGACGAAGGGAAAACTGTTTTTT. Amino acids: CSALESGTKGKLFF.

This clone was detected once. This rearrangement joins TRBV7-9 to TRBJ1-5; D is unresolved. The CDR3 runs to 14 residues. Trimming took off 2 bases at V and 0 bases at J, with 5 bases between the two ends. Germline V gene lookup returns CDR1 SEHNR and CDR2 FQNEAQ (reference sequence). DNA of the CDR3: TGTGCCAGCAGCTTACTAGGTAGCAATCAGCCCCAGCATTTT. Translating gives CASSLLGSNQPQHF.

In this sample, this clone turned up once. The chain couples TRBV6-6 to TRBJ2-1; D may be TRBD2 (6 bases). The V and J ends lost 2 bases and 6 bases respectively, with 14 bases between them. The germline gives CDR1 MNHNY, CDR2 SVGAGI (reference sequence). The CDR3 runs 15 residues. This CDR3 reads CASSYGDFKGNEQFF. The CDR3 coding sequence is TGTGCCAGCAGTTACGGGGACTTTAAAGGCAATGAGCAGTTCTTC.

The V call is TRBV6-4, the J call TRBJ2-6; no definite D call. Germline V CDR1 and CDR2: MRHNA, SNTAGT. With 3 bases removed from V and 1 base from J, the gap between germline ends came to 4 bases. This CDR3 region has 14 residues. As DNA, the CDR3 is TGTGCCAGCAGTGAAGGGTCTGGGGCCAACGTCCTGACTTTC. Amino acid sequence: CASSEGSGANVLTF.

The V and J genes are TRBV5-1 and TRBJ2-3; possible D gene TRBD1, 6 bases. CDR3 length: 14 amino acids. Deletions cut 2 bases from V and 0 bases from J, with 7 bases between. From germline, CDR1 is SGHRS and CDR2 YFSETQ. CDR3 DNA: TGCGCCAGCAGCTTCGGACAGAGCACAGATACGCAGTATTTT. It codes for CASSFGQSTDTQYF.

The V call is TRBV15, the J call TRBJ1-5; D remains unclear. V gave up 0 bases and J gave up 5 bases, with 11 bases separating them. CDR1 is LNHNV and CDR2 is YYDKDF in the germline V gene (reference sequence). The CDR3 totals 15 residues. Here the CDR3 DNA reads TGTGCCACCAGCAGAGACAGGACGTCGTATCAGCCCCAGCATTTT. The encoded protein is CATSRDRTSYQPQHF.

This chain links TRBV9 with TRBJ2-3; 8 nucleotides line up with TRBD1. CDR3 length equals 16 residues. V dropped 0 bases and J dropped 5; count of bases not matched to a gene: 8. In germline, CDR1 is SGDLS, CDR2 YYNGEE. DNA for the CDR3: TGTGCCAGCAGCGTAGTCGGGACAGGTGGAATAGATACGCAGTATTTT. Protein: CASSVVGTGGIDTQYF.

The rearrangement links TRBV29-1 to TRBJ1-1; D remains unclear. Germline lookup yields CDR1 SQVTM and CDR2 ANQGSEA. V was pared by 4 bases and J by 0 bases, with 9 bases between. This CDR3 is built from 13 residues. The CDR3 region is CSVGSRMNTEAFF. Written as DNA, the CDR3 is TGCAGCGTTGGTAGCCGGATGAACACTGAAGCTTTCTTT.

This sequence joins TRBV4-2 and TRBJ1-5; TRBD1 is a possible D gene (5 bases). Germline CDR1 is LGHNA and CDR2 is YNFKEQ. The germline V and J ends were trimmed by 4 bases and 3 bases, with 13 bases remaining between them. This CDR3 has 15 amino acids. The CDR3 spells CASSRRSTDNQPQHF. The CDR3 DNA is TGTGCCAGCAGCCGTAGATCGACAGACAATCAGCCCCAGCATTTT.

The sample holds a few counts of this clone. The CDR3 DNA reads as TGCGCCAGCCGGTTCTTCGGGGGCAACGAGCAGTACTTC. Protein: CASRFFGGNEQYF. This chain uses TRBV5-1 with TRBJ2-7; possibly TRBD1 or TRBD2 for D (6 bases each). The V gene lost 7 bases and the J gene lost 5 bases, with 16 bases spanning the gap. Germline V gene data show CDR1 as SGHRS and CDR2 as YFSETQ. This CDR3 is 13 amino acids long.

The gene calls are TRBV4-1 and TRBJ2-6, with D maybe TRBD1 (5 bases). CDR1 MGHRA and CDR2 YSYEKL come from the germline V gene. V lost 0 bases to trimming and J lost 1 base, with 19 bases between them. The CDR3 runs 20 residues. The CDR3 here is CASSQDPAGNPYSGANVLTF. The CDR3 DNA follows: TGCGCCAGCAGCCAAGATCCGGCAGGGAACCCATATTCTGGGGCCAACGTCCTGACTTTC.

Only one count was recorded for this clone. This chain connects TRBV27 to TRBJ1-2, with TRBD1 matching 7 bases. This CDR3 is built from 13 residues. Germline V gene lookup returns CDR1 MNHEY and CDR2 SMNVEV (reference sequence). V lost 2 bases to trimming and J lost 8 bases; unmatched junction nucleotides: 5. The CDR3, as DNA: TGTGCCAGCAGTTTAGAGGGGGCCGGGGGCTACACCTTC. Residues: CASSLEGAGGYTF.

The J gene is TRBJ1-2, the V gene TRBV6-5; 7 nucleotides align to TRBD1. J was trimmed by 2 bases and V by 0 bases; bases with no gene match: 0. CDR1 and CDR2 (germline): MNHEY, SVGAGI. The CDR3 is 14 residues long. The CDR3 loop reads CASSYSGQNYGYTF. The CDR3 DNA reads TGTGCCAGCAGTTACTCGGGACAGAACTATGGCTACACCTTC.

This chain's CDR3 is CASSLGAFNGNTIYF. The CDR3 bases are TGTGCCAGCAGCTTGGGAGCCTTCAATGGAAACACCATATATTTT. The rearrangement uses TRBV5-4 and TRBJ1-3; no clear D gene. The CDR3 has 15 residues. Germline V gene sequence: CDR1 SGHNT, CDR2 YYREEE (reference sequence). Trimming left V 0 bases short and J 3 bases short, with 10 bases between.

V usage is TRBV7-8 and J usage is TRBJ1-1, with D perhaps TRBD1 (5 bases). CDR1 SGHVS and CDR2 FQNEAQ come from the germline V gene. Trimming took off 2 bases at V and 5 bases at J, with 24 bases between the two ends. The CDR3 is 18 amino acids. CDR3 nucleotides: TGTGCCAGCAGCTTAAATTTAGTGTATCAGGGCGGGAGGACTGAAGCTTTCTTT. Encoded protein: CASSLNLVYQGGRTEAFF.

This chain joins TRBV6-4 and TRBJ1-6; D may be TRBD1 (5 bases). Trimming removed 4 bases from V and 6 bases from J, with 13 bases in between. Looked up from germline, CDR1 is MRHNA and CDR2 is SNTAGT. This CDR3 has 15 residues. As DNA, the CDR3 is TGTGCCAGCAGTGTTGAGGGGTCGGGTAATTCACCCCTCCACTTT. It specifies CASSVEGSGNSPLHF.

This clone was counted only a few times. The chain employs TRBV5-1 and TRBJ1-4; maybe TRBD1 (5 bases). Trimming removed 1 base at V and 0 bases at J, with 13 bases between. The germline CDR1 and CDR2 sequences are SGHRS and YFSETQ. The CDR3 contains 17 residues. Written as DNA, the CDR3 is TGCGCCAGCAGCTTGTCCCCCCCGACAGCAACTAATGAAAAACTGTTTTTT. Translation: CASSLSPPTATNEKLFF. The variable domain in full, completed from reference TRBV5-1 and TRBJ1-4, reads KAGVTQTPRYLIKTRGQQVTLSCSPISGHRSVSWYQQTPGQGLQFLFEYFSETQRNKGNFPGRFSGRQFSNSRSEMNVSTLELGDSALYLCASSLSPPTATNEKLFFGSGTQLSVL.

CDR3 DNA: TGTGCCAGCAGCTTAGGGGGGTACTCCACTGAAGCTTTCTTT. The encoded protein is CASSLGGYSTEAFF. V and J are TRBV7-2 and TRBJ1-1; possibly TRBD1 for D (5 bases). Looked up from germline, CDR1 is SGHTA and CDR2 is FQGNSA. The CDR3 is 14 amino acids. Trimming took off 1 base at V and 4 bases at J, with 10 bases between the two ends.

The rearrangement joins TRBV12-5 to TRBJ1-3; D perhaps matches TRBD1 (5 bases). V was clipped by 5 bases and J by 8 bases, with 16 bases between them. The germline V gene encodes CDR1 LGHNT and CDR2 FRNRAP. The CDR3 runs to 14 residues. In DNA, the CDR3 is TGTGCTAGTGGTCAGGGAGTAAGTTGGGACACCATATATTTT. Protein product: CASGQGVSWDTIYF.

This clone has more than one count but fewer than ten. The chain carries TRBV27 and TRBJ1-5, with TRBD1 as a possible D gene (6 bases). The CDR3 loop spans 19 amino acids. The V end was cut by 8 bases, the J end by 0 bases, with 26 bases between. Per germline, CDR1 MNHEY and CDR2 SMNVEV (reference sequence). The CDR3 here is CASPTGRNYRTYSNQPQHF. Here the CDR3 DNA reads TGTGCCAGCCCGACAGGCCGCAACTATCGCACTTATAGCAATCAGCCCCAGCATTTT.